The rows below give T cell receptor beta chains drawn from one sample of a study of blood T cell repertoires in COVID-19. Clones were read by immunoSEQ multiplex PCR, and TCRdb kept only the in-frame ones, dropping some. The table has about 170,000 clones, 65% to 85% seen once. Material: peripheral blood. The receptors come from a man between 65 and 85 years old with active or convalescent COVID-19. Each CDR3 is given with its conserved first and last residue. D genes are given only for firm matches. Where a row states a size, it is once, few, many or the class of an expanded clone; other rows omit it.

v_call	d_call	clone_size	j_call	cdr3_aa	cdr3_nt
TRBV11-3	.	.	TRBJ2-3	CASSSGQTSTDTQYF	TGTGCCAGCAGCTCCGGACAGACGAGCACAGATACGCAGTATTTT
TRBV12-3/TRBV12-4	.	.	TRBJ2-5	CASSQSSQTQYF	TGTGCCAGCAGCCAGTCTTCGCAGACCCAGTACTTC
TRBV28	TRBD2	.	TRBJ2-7	CASSSPGLAGAREQYF	TGTGCCAGCAGCTCCCCGGGACTAGCGGGGGCGCGGGAGCAGTACTTC
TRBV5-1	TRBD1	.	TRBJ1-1	CASTADRGRRDFPEAFF	TGCGCCAGCACCGCGGACAGGGGCCGGCGCGATTTCCCTGAAGCTTTCTTT
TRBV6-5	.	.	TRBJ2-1	CASSYDTVSNEQFF	TGTGCCAGCAGTTACGACACGGTGTCGAATGAGCAGTTCTTC
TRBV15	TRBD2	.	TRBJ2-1	CATSSLGGGLGDEQFF	TGTGCCACCAGCAGTTTAGGCGGGGGGCTTGGGGATGAGCAGTTCTTC
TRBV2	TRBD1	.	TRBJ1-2	CASRGQKDYGYTF	TGTGCCAGCAGGGGACAGAAAGACTATGGCTACACCTTC
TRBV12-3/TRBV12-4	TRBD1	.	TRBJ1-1	CASSFSGGPLDF	TGTGCCAGCAGTTTTTCAGGGGGCCCGCTTGACTTT
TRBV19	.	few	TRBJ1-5	CASSLGGWGYQPQHF	TGTGCCAGTAGCCTGGGAGGATGGGGTTATCAGCCCCAGCATTTT
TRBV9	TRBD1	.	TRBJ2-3	CASSSPDRGTDTQYF	TGTGCCAGCAGCTCTCCGGACAGGGGGACAGATACGCAGTATTTT
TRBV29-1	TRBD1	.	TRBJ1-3	CSVALQATGAGNTIYF	TGCAGCGTTGCCCTACAAGCAACAGGGGCTGGAAACACCATATATTTT
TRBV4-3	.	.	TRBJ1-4	CASSPMSGLTNEKLFF	TGCGCCAGCAGCCCAATGTCAGGTTTAACTAATGAAAAACTGTTTTTT
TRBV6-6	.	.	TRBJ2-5	CASSQVPRQSQETQYF	TGTGCCAGCAGTCAGGTTCCCAGACAGTCCCAAGAGACCCAGTACTTC